This T cell receptor (beta chain) emerged from a study of blood T cell repertoires in COVID-19. Study-wide background: Samples taken during acute and convalescent COVID-19 were collected in the United States, Italy and Spain. T cells, B-cell-depleted T cells, or PBMCs provided the cDNA or gDNA that served as material.

Germline values: CDR1 SEHNR, CDR2 FQNEAQ (reference sequence). J was trimmed by 4 bases and V by 5 bases; bases with no gene match: 6. CDR3 length equals 15 residues. Produced via immunoSEQ multiplex PCR; TCRdb's table is partial and in-frame only. This table has a few hundred thousand clones, 70% to 90% appearing once. Participants were aged about 18 to 100 years from approximately 24 US areas. The sequencing sample was made of PBMCs or T cells enriched from blood (not recorded which). The TCR was taken from an older woman who had recovered from COVID-19. The rearrangement links TRBV7-9 to TRBJ2-1, with 9 bases identical to TRBD2. The CDR3 spells CASSAGSGGYNEQFF. The CDR3, as DNA: TGTGCCAGCAGCGCGGGTAGCGGGGGATACAATGAGCAGTTCTTC.